This TCR beta chain was documented in a study of post-analysis software for immune sequencing data (dated by TCRdb to about 2015). Background on the whole study: Relapsing-remitting, secondary progressive and progressive-relapsing multiple sclerosis were recorded as disease courses, and subtype annotation was lacking for some patients. The patient repertoires were compared against fewer than twelve previously published healthy control repertoires obtained from donors aged roughly 6 to 28 years. A subset of samples was prepared in parallel using single-end sample barcoding, then pooled and co-amplified after Illumina adapter ligation. Paper-wide results and their limitations: Compared with controls, multiple sclerosis patients had significantly lower normalized Chao1 diversity, a finding suggesting substantial peripheral T-cell clonal expansion. The multiple sclerosis patient group was slightly younger than the control group. Direct clustering with F measure revealed strong co-clustering of samples prepared in the same batch, which led to a batch-effect correction. About 5 TRBV segments, including TRBV5-6, TRBV5-1 and TRBV20-1, were significantly more frequent in patients than controls.

Worth noting for this clonotype: This clone's antigen is unknown. No base quality information exists; no much larger clone differs at one position.

Receptor libraries were prepared by PCR. Instrument on record: Illumina HiSeq 2500. To reduce PCR and sequencing biases, unique molecular identifiers were built into the TCR beta cDNA libraries. Per 1 to 10 million input T cells, approximately 500,000 cDNA molecules were obtained, such that each molecule approximated one T cell. The patient libraries were prepared and sequenced with the same protocol used for the earlier healthy control dataset. Samples belonging to the same batch were prepared together, multiplexed and sequenced on a shared HiSeq lane. Regarding the original processing steps: MIGEC handled the raw barcoded reads, throwing out single-read molecular identifier groups before consensus assembly and CDR3 extraction. VDJtools was used for post-analysis of the clonotype tables, and diversity was normalized by down-sampling every dataset to the size of the smallest sample. In repertoire overlap clustering, CDR3 amino acid sequences, but not nucleotide sequences, were matched to correct batch-related cross-sample contamination. Clones were called with MiXCR by TCRdb after fastp trimmed the public reads at Q25, and only in-frame beta chains were retained. Each entry merges the rows of one CDR3 protein and shows their most common DNA and genes. None of the V and J calls come from the authors' own analysis; TCRdb made them. The sample yields some 500,000 distinct CDR3 sequences; 40% to 55% were counted once. The ten largest clones capture 12% of the sample.

CDR1 and CDR2 were assigned from the germline V gene as SGHTA and FQGTGA. V loses 5 bases of germline sequence and J loses 7 bases, and the interval between the two ends is 21 bases. The CDR3, cysteine through phenylalanine, is 16 amino acids long. The entry retains the CDR3 DNA only, 48 bases that are in frame from base 1. TCR beta repertoires were profiled from peripheral blood of 10 to 15 young patients with multiple sclerosis to demonstrate the VDJtools post-analysis software. Multiple sclerosis patients were children and adolescents aged about 6 to 16 years. The rearrangement combines TRBV7-3 with TRBJ2-1; the D call could be TRBD1 or TRBD2, with each sharing 5 bases. This TCR derives from a girl aged 10-17 years with multiple sclerosis. The specimen sequenced was blood. Here is the DNA: TGTGCCAGCAGCCCAATCCCGGGACCTGGGTCTAATGAGCAGTTCTTC. Its translation is CASSPIPGPGSNEQFF.